The TCR beta chain described here comes from a study of T cell repertoires in cytomegalovirus infection. At the level of the study: HLA-B-restricted CMV epitopes that are well studied, plus recently identified HLA-C-restricted ones, were used by the study. Matching HLA type and CMV infection were both indicated by public TCR beta signatures.

This clonotype was recorded many times. Its antigen is as yet unknown. Overall study results and limits: The ex vivo response was dominated by HLA-C-restricted CMV-specific TCR beta clonotypes.

TCRdb itself ran the reads through MiXCR, one entry per CDR3 protein. The table includes hundreds of thousands of distinct CDR3 sequences, 25% to 40% detected once. The CDR3 runs to 16 residues. V shed 4 bases, J shed 1 base, and the junction held 8 bases outside the gene matches. Germline CDR1 and CDR2: SGHVS and FQNEAQ. The chain carries TRBV7-8 and TRBJ2-3, with 7 bases lining up with TRBD2. This sequence was found in a human donor in good health (CMV status not recorded). Some clones in this sample may be carry-over from other donors' samples. The specimen comprised cultured CD8+ T cells from PBMCs, sampled from culture after CMV antigen stimulation. CDR3 protein: CASSSFAGDGTDTQYF. The CDR3 nucleotides read TGTGCCAGCAGCTCTTTCGCGGGGGACGGCACAGATACGCAGTATTTT.